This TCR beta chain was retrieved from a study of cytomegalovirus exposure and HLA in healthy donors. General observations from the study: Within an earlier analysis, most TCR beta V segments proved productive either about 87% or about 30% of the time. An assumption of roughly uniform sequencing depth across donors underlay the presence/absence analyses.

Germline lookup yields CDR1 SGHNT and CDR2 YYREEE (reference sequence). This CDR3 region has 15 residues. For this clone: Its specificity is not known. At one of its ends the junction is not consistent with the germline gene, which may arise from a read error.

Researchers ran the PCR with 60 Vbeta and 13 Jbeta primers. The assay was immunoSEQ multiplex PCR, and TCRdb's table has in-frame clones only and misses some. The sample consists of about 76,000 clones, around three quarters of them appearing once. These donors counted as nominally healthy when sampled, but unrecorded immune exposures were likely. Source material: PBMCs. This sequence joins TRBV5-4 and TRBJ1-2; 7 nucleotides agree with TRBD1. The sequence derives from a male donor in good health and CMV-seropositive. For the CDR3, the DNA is TGTGCCAGCAGCTCGGGACAGCCAGGGGTATATGGCCACACCTTC. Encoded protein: CASSSGQPGVYGHTF. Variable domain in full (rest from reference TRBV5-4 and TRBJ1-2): ETGVTQSPTHLIKTRGQQVTLRCSSQSGHNTVSWYQQALGQGPQFIFQYYREEENGRGNFPPRFSGLQFPNYSSELNVNALELDDSALYLCASSSGQPGVYGHTFGSGTRLTVV.